This TCR beta chain appears in the sequencing data of a study of T-cell memory formation after mild COVID-19. Overall study results and limits: Clones that got smaller from day 15 to 85 had even CD4/CD8, while clones growing later tipped toward CD4+. The study detected some responding clones in pre-infection memory, suggesting cross-reactive memory joined.

From 5'RACE with constant-segment primers came TCR alpha and TCR beta cDNA libraries that carried sample barcodes and UMIs. TCRdb processed the 5' RACE reads anew with MiXCR; each CDR3 protein has one entry. The sample has roughly 600,000 distinct CDR3 sequences, roughly 18% seen once. The CDR3 has 15 residues. The V and J ends lost 1 base and 2 bases respectively, with 12 bases between them. Germline V lookup: CDR1 SGHRS, CDR2 YFSETQ. There are many counts of this clonotype. Its antigen is currently unknown. The rearrangement links TRBV5-1 to TRBJ2-5, with D tentatively TRBD1 (6 bases). Sample: PBMCs or a T cell subset sorted from them (not recorded which). The sequence was obtained from an adult woman who had mild COVID-19 (a few samples of this study predate the infection). Cell type and time point are not known. CDR3 bases: TGCGCCAGCAGCTTGCCGGGAAGGGGGCAAGAGACCCAGTACTTC. It specifies CASSLPGRGQETQYF.